The clone carrying this T cell receptor beta chain has just a few counts. The junction and the germline gene differ at one end; a read error may be behind it. Looked up from germline, CDR1 is SNHLY and CDR2 is FYNNEI. The CDR3 totals 13 residues. The PCR contained 60 Vbeta and 13 Jbeta primers. TCRdb's copy holds only in-frame clones and misses some; the assay was immunoSEQ multiplex PCR. The profile shows just over 150,000 clones, 80% to 90% of them singletons. The data originate from a study of cytomegalovirus exposure and HLA in healthy donors. The TCR sequence derives from a woman between 18 and 29 years old in good health and CMV-seronegative. The J gene is TRBJ1-2, the V gene TRBV2; 7 nucleotides align to TRBD1. The source material was PBMCs. The CDR3 nucleotides are TGCGGAGAGGGGGCTGGAGATAACTATGGCTACACCTTC. Translated, it gives CGEGAGDNYGYTF.